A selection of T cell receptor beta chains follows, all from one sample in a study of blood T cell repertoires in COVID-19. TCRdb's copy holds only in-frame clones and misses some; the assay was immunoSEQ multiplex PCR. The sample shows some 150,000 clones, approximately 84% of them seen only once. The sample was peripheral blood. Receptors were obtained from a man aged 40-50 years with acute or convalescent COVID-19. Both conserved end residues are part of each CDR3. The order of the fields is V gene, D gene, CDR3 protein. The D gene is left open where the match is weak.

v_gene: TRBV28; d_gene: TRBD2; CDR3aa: CASGGEVTGLETQYF
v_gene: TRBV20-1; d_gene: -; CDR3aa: CSASLNGGTGELFF
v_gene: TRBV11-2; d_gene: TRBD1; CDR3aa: CASSLEAGTVNTEAFF
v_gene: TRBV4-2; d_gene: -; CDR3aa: CASSQESGAVHQPQHF
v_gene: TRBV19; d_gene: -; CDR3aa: CASSPQRGHLHF
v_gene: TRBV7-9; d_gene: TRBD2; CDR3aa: CASSRTSGGTDTQYF
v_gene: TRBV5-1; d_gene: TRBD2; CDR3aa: CASSPWGGVDRVQETQYF
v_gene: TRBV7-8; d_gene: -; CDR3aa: CASSLRAGAYEQYF
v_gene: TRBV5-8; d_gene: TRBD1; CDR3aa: CASSLGIARDSVTYEQYF
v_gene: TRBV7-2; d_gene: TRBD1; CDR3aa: CASERQGANYGYTF
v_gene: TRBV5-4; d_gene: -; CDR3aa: CASSLASTRRHGYTF
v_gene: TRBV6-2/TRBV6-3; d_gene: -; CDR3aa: CASSYSVGNTEAFF
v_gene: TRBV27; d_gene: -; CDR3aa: CASRNEMLATNEKLFF
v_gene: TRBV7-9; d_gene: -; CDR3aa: CASSVLTYEQYF
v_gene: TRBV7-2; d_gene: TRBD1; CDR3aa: CASSFRGQGSGYTF
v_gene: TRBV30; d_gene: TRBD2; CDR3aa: CAWSKPLAGRTDTQYF
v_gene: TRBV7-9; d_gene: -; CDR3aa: CASSLVANSPLHF
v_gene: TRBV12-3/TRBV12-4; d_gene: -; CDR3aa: CASSADRNYGYTF
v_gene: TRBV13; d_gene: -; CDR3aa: CASSGGQDYEQYF
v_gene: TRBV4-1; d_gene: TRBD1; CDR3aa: CASSQAGTVGGYTF
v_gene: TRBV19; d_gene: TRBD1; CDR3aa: CASSKERTGGNEKLFF
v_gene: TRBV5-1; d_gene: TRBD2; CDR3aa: CASSPGTSPDTQYF
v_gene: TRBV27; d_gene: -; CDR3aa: CASSTLGYSGGGTGELFF
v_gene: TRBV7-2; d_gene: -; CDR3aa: CASSLSGGNTGELFF
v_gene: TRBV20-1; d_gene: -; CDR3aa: CSASTVKAFF
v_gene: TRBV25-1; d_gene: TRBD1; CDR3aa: CASSDPIDRDGTEAFF